This TCR beta chain was sequenced for a study of cytomegalovirus exposure and HLA in healthy donors. Study results and caveats: Analysis performed later showed TCR beta chains linked to HLA being more clonally expanded than equally common others.

The germline gives CDR1 LGHNA, CDR2 YSLEER. V lost 5 bases and J lost 4, with 11 bases in between. There are 13 residues in the CDR3. About this clone: Its target is unknown.

60 Vbeta and 13 Jbeta primers were used in PCR. Profiled with immunoSEQ multiplex PCR; TCRdb holds only in-frame clones, not every one. The sample holds more than 85,000 clones, roughly 79% seen once. Sequenced material: PBMCs. The clonotype comes from a man in his forties in good health and CMV-seronegative. The chain employs TRBV4-3 and TRBJ1-2; possible D gene TRBD1, 5 bases. CDR3 sequence: CASSAGFGYGYTF. The CDR3 nucleotides read TGCGCCAGCAGCGCAGGGTTCGGCTATGGCTACACCTTC.